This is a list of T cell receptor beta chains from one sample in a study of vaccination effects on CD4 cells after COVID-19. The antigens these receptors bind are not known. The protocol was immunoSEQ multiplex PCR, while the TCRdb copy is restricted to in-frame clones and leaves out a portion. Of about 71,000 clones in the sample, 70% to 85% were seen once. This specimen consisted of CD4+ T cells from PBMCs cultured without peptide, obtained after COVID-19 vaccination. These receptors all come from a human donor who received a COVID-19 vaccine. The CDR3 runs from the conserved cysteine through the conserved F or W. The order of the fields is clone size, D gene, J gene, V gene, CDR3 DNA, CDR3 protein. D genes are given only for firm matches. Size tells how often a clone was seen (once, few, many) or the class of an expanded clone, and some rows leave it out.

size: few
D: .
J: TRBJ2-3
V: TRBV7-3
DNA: TGTGCCAGCAGCTTAACTGCCGGGGTGAGTGGCACAGATACGCAGTATTTT
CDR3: CASSLTAGVSGTDTQYF

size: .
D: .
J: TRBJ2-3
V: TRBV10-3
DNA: TGTGCCAGCCAGTCGGGGGGCCCCACAGATACGCAGTATTTT
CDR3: CASQSGGPTDTQYF

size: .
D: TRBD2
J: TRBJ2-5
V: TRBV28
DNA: TGTGCCAGCAGCGTCGACAAAACTAGCGGGGGGGAAGGGACCCAGTACTTC
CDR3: CASSVDKTSGGEGTQYF

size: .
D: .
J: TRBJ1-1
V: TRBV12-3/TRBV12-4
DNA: TGTGCCAGCAGTTCAGGTTACACTGAAGCTTTCTTT
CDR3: CASSSGYTEAFF

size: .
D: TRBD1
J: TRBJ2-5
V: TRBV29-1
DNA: TGCAGCGGGTGTCAGGGGGACGAGACCCAGTACTTC
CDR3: CSGCQGDETQYF

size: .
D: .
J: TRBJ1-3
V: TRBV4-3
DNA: TGCGCCAGCAGCCAAGATTTTCGGGGGCCTGGAAACACCATATATTTT
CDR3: CASSQDFRGPGNTIYF

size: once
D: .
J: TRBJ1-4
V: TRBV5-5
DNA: TGTGCCGCCGCATCAGGGCCCAATGAAAAACTGTTTTTT
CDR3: CAAASGPNEKLFF

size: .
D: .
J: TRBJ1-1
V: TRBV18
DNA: TGTGCCAGCTCACCACCGGGAACGATGAACACTGAAGCTTTCTTT
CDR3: CASSPPGTMNTEAFF

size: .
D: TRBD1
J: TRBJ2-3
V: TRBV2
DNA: TGTGCCAGCTCTGGACAGGGTAGGGCAGATACGCAGTATTTT
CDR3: CASSGQGRADTQYF

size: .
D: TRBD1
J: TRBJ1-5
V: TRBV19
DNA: TGTGCCAGTAGCCCGTTGGACAGGGGGCCGCATTTT
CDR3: CASSPLDRGPHF

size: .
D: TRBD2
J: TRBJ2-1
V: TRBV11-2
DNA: TGTGCCAGCAGCTTAGGGACTAGCGGTCGCAATGAGCAGTTCTTC
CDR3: CASSLGTSGRNEQFF

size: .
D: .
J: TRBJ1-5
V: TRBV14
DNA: TGTGCCAGCAGCCAAGATATGAGGGATCGAAATCAGCCCCAGCATTTT
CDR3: CASSQDMRDRNQPQHF

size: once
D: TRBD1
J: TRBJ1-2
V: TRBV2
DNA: TGTGCCAGCAAGGGACAGGGGGACTATGGCTACACCTTC
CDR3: CASKGQGDYGYTF

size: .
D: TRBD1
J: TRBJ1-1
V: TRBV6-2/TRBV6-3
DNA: TGTGCCAGCAGTCAGACGCCGACAGGGGGGTTGTCTAACACTGAAGCTTTCTTT
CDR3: CASSQTPTGGLSNTEAFF

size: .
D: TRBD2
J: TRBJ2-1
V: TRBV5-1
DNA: TGCGCCAGCAGCTTGCGGCCTAGCGGGGGGGCCGGAGAAAATGAGCAGTTCTTC
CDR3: CASSLRPSGGAGENEQFF

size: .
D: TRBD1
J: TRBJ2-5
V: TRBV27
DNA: TGTGCCAGCAGTTCGGGACAGGAAGGACGAGAGACCCAGTACTTC
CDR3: CASSSGQEGRETQYF

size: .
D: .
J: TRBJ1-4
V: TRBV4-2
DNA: TGTGCCAGCAGCCCCGTTGCCGGGGCGGGTAATGAAAAACTGTTTTTT
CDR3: CASSPVAGAGNEKLFF

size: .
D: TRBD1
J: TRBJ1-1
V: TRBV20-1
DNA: TGCAGTGCTTCGGGACAGGGAAGGGAGACCTTT
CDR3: CSASGQGRETF

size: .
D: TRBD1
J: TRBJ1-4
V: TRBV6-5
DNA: TGTGCCAGCAGACGACGGACAGGGGTGGATGAAAAACTGTTTTTT
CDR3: CASRRRTGVDEKLFF

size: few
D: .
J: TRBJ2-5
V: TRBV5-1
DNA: TGCGCCAGCAGCCTAGGACAGCAAGAGACCCAGTACTTC
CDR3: CASSLGQQETQYF

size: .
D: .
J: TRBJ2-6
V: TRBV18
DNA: TGTGCCAGCTCACCCCCCATCCGGGCCAACGTCCTGACTTTC
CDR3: CASSPPIRANVLTF

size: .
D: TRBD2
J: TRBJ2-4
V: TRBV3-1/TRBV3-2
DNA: TGTGCCAGCAGCCAGTCTAGCGGGGGAAACATTCAGTACTTC
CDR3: CASSQSSGGNIQYF

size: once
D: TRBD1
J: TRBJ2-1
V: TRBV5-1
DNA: TGCGCCAGCAGCGCCCAGGGGGTGTCGGTAGAGCAGTTCTTC
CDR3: CASSAQGVSVEQFF

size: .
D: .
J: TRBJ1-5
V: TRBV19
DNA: TGTGCCAGCGGACGGGGGGGAGTCGCTAGCAATCAGCCCCAGCATTTT
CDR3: CASGRGGVASNQPQHF

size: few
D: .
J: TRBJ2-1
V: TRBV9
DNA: TGTGCCAGCAGCGTAGCACAGGGATTATACAATGAGCAGTTCTTC
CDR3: CASSVAQGLYNEQFF

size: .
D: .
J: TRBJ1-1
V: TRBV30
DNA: TGTGCCTGGAGTAGGGTGAACACTGAAGCTTTCTTT
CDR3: CAWSRVNTEAFF

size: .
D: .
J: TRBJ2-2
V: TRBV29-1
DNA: TGCAGCGTTGTTGGTCGGGGCCCTGCGTTCACCGGGGAGCTGTTTTTT
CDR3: CSVVGRGPAFTGELFF

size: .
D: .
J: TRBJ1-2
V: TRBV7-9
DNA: TGTGCCAGCAGCTTGGGAAACTATGGCTACACCTTC
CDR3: CASSLGNYGYTF

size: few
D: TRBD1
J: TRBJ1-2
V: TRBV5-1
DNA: TGCGCCAGCAGCTTGACCGGGACAGGGGACGATGGCTACACCTTC
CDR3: CASSLTGTGDDGYTF

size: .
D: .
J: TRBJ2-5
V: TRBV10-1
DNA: TGCGCCAGCAGTGATGGCTCTAACCAGTGGGAGACCCAGTACTTC
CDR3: CASSDGSNQWETQYF

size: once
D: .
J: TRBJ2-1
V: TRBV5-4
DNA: TGTGCCAGCAGCTATCAAGGACGGGAGAATGAGCAGTTCTTC
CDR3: CASSYQGRENEQFF

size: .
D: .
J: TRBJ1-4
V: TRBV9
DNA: TGTGCCAGCAGCGTAAGTCCTAATGAAAAACTGTTTTTT
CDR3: CASSVSPNEKLFF

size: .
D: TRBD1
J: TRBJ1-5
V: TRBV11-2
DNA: TGTGCCAGCAGCGAGAGGACAGGCGTCAATCAGCCCCAGCATTTT
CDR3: CASSERTGVNQPQHF

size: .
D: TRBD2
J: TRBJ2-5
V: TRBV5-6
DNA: TGTGCCAGCAGCCCGGGACTAGCGGAGACCCAGTACTTC
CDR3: CASSPGLAETQYF

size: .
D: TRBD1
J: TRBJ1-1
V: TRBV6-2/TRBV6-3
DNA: TGTGCCAGCAGTTACGGGACAGGGGGCACTGAAGCTTTCTTT
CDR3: CASSYGTGGTEAFF

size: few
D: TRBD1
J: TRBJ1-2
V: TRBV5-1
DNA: TGCGCCAGCAGCCCAGGGGGGGACTATGGCTACACCTTC
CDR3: CASSPGGDYGYTF

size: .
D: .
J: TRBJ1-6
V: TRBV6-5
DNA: TGTGCCAGTCGCAACCCCGGGACCACCGAGTCACCCCTCCACTTT
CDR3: CASRNPGTTESPLHF

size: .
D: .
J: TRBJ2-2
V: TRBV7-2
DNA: TGTGCCAGCAGCTTAGCGGTAGGCCAGGGGAACACCGGGGAGCTGTTTTTT
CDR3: CASSLAVGQGNTGELFF

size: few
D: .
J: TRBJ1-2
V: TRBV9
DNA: TGTGCCAGCGGGGGGGGAAACTATGGCTACACCTTC
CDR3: CASGGGNYGYTF

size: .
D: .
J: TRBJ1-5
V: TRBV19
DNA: TGTGCCAGTAGTATAGCGACACCTTGGAGCAATCAGCCCCAGCATTTT
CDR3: CASSIATPWSNQPQHF

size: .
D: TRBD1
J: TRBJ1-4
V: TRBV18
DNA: TGTGCCAGCTCACCACAAACCCCCGACAGGGTAAAACTGTTTTTT
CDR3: CASSPQTPDRVKLFF

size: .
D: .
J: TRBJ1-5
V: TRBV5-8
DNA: TGTGCCAGCAGCTTGCAGTATAATCAGCCCCAGCATTTT
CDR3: CASSLQYNQPQHF

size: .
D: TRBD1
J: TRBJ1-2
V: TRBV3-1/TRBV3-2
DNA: TGTGCCAGCAGCCTTACCGGGACAGCTACAGCCTTC
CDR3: CASSLTGTATAF

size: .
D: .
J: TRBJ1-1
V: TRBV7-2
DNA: TGTGCCAGCAGCTGGACAGTTAACACTGAAGCTTTCTTT
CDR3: CASSWTVNTEAFF

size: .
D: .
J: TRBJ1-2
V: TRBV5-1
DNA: TGCGCCAGCAGCTTGTCGGTGCTTCCTAACTATGGCTACACCTTC
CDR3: CASSLSVLPNYGYTF

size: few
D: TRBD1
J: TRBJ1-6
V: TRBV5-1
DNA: TGCGCCAGCAGCGGACAGGGGGATAATTCACCCCTCCACTTT
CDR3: CASSGQGDNSPLHF

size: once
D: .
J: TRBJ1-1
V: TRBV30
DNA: TGTGCCTGGAGTCGGGTCAACCAAATAGCTTTCTTT
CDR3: CAWSRVNQIAFF

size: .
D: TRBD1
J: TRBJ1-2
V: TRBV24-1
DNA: TGTGCCACCAGTGATTCAGAAACCGGGACAGGGTTTGGTGGCTACACCTTC
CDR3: CATSDSETGTGFGGYTF

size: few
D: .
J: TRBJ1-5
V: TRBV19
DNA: TGTGCCAGTAGTATCCTAGGGTTCCAGGGCAGCAATCAGCCCCAGCATTTT
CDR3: CASSILGFQGSNQPQHF

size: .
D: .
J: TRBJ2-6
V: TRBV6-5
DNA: TGTGCCGCCAGGTCGGGGAGCTCTGGGGCCAACGTCCTGACTTTC
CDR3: CAARSGSSGANVLTF

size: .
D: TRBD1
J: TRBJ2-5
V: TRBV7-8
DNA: TGTGCCAGCAGCCCCCGTAATACGGGACAGGGGGCGAAAGAGACCCAGTACTTC
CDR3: CASSPRNTGQGAKETQYF

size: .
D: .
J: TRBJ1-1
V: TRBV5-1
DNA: TGCGCCAGCAGCTTCGTTGGGGGCACTGAAGCTTTCTTT
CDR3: CASSFVGGTEAFF